The 16 T cell receptor beta chains reported below all come from one sample, sequenced in a study of blood T cell repertoires in COVID-19. The protocol was immunoSEQ multiplex PCR, while the TCRdb copy is restricted to in-frame clones and leaves out a portion. The sample has some 220,000 clones, roughly four fifths seen once. The source material was peripheral blood. The receptor source for this set is a man aged 50-60 years with acute or convalescent COVID-19.

This sequence joins TRBV6-5 and TRBJ1-4; perhaps TRBD1 as D (5 bases). Trimming pared 8 bases from V and 1 base from J, leaving 8 bases between. The CDR3 totals 13 residues. Germline CDR1 MNHEY, CDR2 SVGAGI. This CDR3 is CASGGETNEKLFF. In nucleotides, the CDR3 is TGTGCCAGCGGAGGGGAAACTAATGAAAAACTGTTTTTT.

V gene TRBV11-1 combines with J gene TRBJ2-3; 10 bases agree with TRBD2. Germline V gene sequence: CDR1 SGHAT, CDR2 FQDESV (reference sequence). The V and J ends lost 5 bases and 2 bases, in that order; junction bases with no gene match: 4. The CDR3 runs to 15 residues. The CDR3: CASSASGRDTDTQYF. The CDR3 nucleotides read TGTGCCAGCAGCGCCAGCGGGAGGGACACAGATACGCAGTATTTT. The full variable domain, rest sourced from reference TRBV11-1 and TRBJ2-3, is EAEVAQSPRYKITEKSQAVAFWCDPISGHATLYWYRQILGQGPELLVQFQDESVVDDSQLPKDRFSAERLKGVDSTLKIQPAELGDSAMYLCASSASGRDTDTQYFGPGTRLTVL.

This chain uses TRBV4-1 with TRBJ1-1, with no clear D. The germline V gene encodes CDR1 MGHRA and CDR2 YSYEKL. Trimming cost V 4 bases and J 5 bases, with 14 bases left between them. This CDR3 comprises 14 residues. The CDR3 loop reads CASSRTQGGTEAFF. The CDR3 DNA follows: TGCGCCAGCAGCCGAACTCAAGGAGGGACTGAAGCTTTCTTT.

This clone was counted only a few times. The chain is built from TRBV7-2 and TRBJ2-7, with D possibly TRBD2 on 7 matching bases. V lost 0 bases and J lost 5, with 14 bases in between. Germline CDR1 and CDR2: SGHTA and FQGNSA. The CDR3 is 15 amino acids. CDR3 protein: CASSLAPTGGHEQYF. CDR3 DNA: TGTGCCAGCAGCTTAGCCCCTACGGGGGGCCACGAGCAGTACTTC.

The sample holds one count of this clone. The V gene is TRBV6-1, the J gene TRBJ2-7, with 12 bases fitting TRBD2. This CDR3 has 16 residues. After removal of 2 bases from V and 3 bases from J, the junction contained 5 bases not matched to a gene. The germline V gene encodes CDR1 MNHNS and CDR2 SASEGT. CDR3 sequence: CASSEWQGLAGYEQYF. In DNA, the CDR3 is TGTGCCAGCAGTGAATGGCAGGGACTAGCGGGCTACGAGCAGTACTTC.

This clone appeared a few times. The chain couples TRBV14 to TRBJ1-2, with D uncertain. V lost 1 base to trimming and J lost 5 bases, with 8 bases between them. The CDR3 contains 13 residues. In germline, CDR1 is SGHDN, CDR2 FVKESK. The CDR3 here is CASSQVSYYGYTF. For the CDR3, the DNA is TGTGCCAGCAGCCAAGTCTCCTATTATGGCTACACCTTC.

The sample holds a few counts of this clone. This chain joins TRBV11-2 and TRBJ2-7; the D gene is possibly TRBD1 (5 bases). CDR3 length: 12 amino acids. Germline V CDR1 and CDR2: SGHAT, FQNNGV. V was pared by 3 bases and J by 2 bases, with 5 bases between. The CDR3, as DNA: TGTGCCAGCAGCTTCAGGGCCTACGAGCAGTACTTC. Protein: CASSFRAYEQYF.

This chain links TRBV19 with TRBJ2-3, with TRBD2 as a possible D gene (5 bases). The CDR3 loop spans 14 amino acids. Germline V CDR1 and CDR2: LNHDA, SQIVND (reference sequence). V was shortened by 5 bases and J by 5 bases, with 14 bases between the two germline ends. The CDR3 sequence is CASSLLEGQDTQYF. As DNA, the CDR3 is TGTGCCAGTAGTTTGTTAGAGGGTCAAGATACGCAGTATTTT.

This clone was recorded once. The rearrangement links TRBV24-1 to TRBJ2-6; 10 bases are a match to TRBD1. Germline assignment: CDR1 KGHDR and CDR2 SFDVKD. J was trimmed by 1 base and V by 4 bases; bases with no gene match: 6. This CDR3 contains 18 residues. CDR3 bases: TGTGCCACCAGTGACGCCGGGACAGGGGAATCTGGGGCCAACGTCCTGACTTTC. It is translated as CATSDAGTGESGANVLTF.

This sequence joins TRBV9 and TRBJ2-1; 7 bases align to TRBD2. The CDR3 runs to 14 residues. The J segment lost 7 bases and the V segment lost 3 bases, leaving 7 bases of the junction unmatched. The germline CDR1 and CDR2 sequences are SGDLS and YYNGEE. CDR3 residues: CASSGGVGGNEQFF. In DNA, the CDR3 is TGTGCCAGCAGCGGCGGAGTGGGGGGGAATGAGCAGTTCTTC.

The chain's CDR3 is CASSHGTLEQYF. In DNA form, the CDR3 reads TGTGCCAGCAGCCACGGGACTTTAGAGCAGTACTTC. This chain uses TRBV3-1 (or the pseudogene TRBV3-2) with TRBJ2-7; D might be TRBD2 (6 bases). Germline V gene data show CDR1 as LGHDT and CDR2 as YNNKEL (reference sequence). CDR3 length: 12 residues. The ends were cut back, 3 bases at V and 7 bases at J, with 10 bases in the middle.

Regarding this clone: Compared with germline, one end of the junction differs, possibly owing to a read error. The chain uses TRBV7-7 and TRBJ2-3; 8 bases fit TRBD2. The CDR3 contains 15 residues. The germline V gene has CDR1 SSHAT and CDR2 FNYEAQ (reference sequence). The CDR3 region has the DNA TGTGCTAGCAGCTTAGGACTAGCTGTAACGGATACGCAGTATTTT. This translates into CASSLGLAVTDTQYF. Looking up the rest from reference TRBV7-7 and TRBJ2-3 gives the full variable domain: GAGVSQSPRYKVTKRGQDVTLRCDPISSHATLYWYQQALGQGPEFLTYFNYEAQPDKSGLPSDRFSAERPEGSISTLTIQRTEQRDSAMYRCASSLGLAVTDTQYFGPGTRLTVL.

This rearrangement joins TRBV27 to TRBJ1-6; 10 bases fit TRBD1. J gave up 10 bases and V 2 bases, and 2 bases lay outside the gene matches. Germline CDR1 is MNHEY and CDR2 is SMNVEV (reference sequence). The CDR3 is made up of 14 amino acids. CDR3 amino acids: CASSLRTGGSPLHF. The CDR3 DNA follows: TGTGCCAGCAGTTTACGGACAGGGGGATCACCCCTCCACTTT.

The chain uses TRBV27 and TRBJ2-3; TRBD2 matches at 12 bases. J gave up 2 bases and V 3 bases, and 9 bases lay outside the gene matches. Germline loops: CDR1 MNHEY, CDR2 SMNVEV (reference sequence). The CDR3 totals 18 residues. The CDR3 DNA is TGTGCCAGCAGTTTCTCAACCCGACTAGCGGGGGCCACAGATACGCAGTATTTT. Its protein is CASSFSTRLAGATDTQYF.

The chain joins TRBV6-4 to TRBJ2-7; no clear D. The germline V gene encodes CDR1 MRHNA and CDR2 SNTAGT. The CDR3 sequence is 13 residues long. V was pared by 2 bases and J by 3 bases, with 8 bases between. The CDR3 DNA reads TGTGCCAGCAGTGACGAGACTGACTACGAGCAGTACTTC. This sequence encodes CASSDETDYEQYF.

Only a few counts were recorded for this clone. At the DNA level, this CDR3 is encoded by other sequences in the same sample as well. V usage is TRBV6-5 and J usage is TRBJ1-2, with D possibly TRBD1 on 6 matching bases. Trimming left V 5 bases short and J 5 bases short, with 15 bases between. CDR3 size: 14 residues. In germline, CDR1 is MNHEY, CDR2 SVGAGI. The CDR3 sequence is CASSTGGRLYGYTF. The CDR3 bases are TGTGCCAGCAGTACGGGGGGCAGGCTTTATGGCTACACCTTC.